This T cell receptor (beta chain) comes out of a study of Graves' ophthalmopathy and Graves' hyperthyroidism (dated by TCRdb to between 2018 and 2020). For context, the study as a whole: Peripheral blood was collected before any treatment was given, at the time of initial diagnosis. The study used TCR beta repertoire signatures to distinguish Graves' ophthalmopathy from Graves' hyperthyroidism and to predict progression to ophthalmopathy. In total, 135 blood samples were TCR-sequenced: around 42 ophthalmopathy, roughly 77 hyperthyroidism and some 17 hyperthyroidism-to-ophthalmopathy patients. A discovery set of 95 to 100 patients (approximately 45 ophthalmopathy, just over 55 stable hyperthyroidism) was enrolled to explore V-J signatures distinguishing ophthalmopathy from hyperthyroidism. For independent validation, a separate cohort was made up of around 18 hyperthyroidism patients plus 17 patients who later progressed from hyperthyroidism to ophthalmopathy. In roughly 6 hyperthyroidism patients, T-cell repertoires of thyroid tissue and blood were compared. Following sample collection, hyperthyroidism patients were given methimazole at a starting dose of 30 mg daily, and ophthalmopathy patients were given high-dose intravenous methylprednisolone. For training and testing, the 100 or so patients in the discovery cohort were randomly divided in a 7:3 ratio.

What the authors observed across the whole study: In cross-validation, the 13-signature model distinguished ophthalmopathy from stable hyperthyroidism with 85% to 90% sensitivity and roughly 81% specificity, and in the test set the corresponding values were around 78% and 73%. Among expanded thyroid clonotypes with frequency above 0.001, most also showed up in blood, which suggests that blood repertoires may reflect the thyroid immune response. In validation, the model predicted ophthalmopathy progression with 55% to 71% sensitivity and approximately 72% specificity; more than ten predicted patients were CT-confirmed with GO in a median of about 6.1 months. Sample size was not statistically predetermined, and group allocation was not concealed from the investigators.

The CDR3 runs 15 amino acids, cysteine and phenylalanine included. Only the CDR3 portion is preserved as DNA: 45 bases, with reading frame beginning at the first base. Looking up the germline V gene yields CDR1 MDHEN and CDR2 SYDVKM. V loses 5 bases, J loses 6 bases, and the germline ends lie 17 bases apart. TCR beta CDR3 regions were amplified from RNA transcripts for repertoire sequencing. The first round of RT-PCR was done with HTBI primers and the Qiagen OneStep RT-PCR kit, and was followed by a second round of multiplex PCR, then size selection and purification. Libraries were sequenced paired-end with 100 bp reads on an Illumina HiSeq2000. The original pipeline was this. Reads were processed with SOAPnuke, discarding reads with adapters, uncalled bases, mean Phred below 15, or no exact constant-primer or identifier match. COPE v1.2.5 was used to merge the high-quality paired reads. Clonotypes were defined as unique nucleotide sequences and were aligned to IMGT TRB V, D and J references using MiTCR v1.1. Only V-J combinations with frequency above 0.0001 were analysed, covering about 99% of repertoires. A TCR clonal expansion and chaos score per V-J combination was defined as the ratio of F50 clonal expansion to chaos observed in the TCRdist matrix. Welch's t-statistics and random forest were used to narrow the features down to about twelve V-J combinations, which were then fed into a naive Bayes classifier. The Morisita-Horn index was used to measure how similar the thyroid and blood repertoires were. The public reads were reprocessed in TCRdb via fastp at Q25 and MiXCR, keeping in-frame beta chains. Rows merge per CDR3 protein into single entries with the most common DNA and genes. TCRdb, not the authors, supplied the V and J calls. The sample table shows almost 400,000 distinct CDR3 sequences, and about 17% are seen once. The ten largest clones represent 1.6% of the sample.

Ophthalmopathy patients were characterized by moderately to severely active disease, a Clinical Activity Score of at least 3, a NOSPECS grade of at least 4, and a disease duration under 3 months. Anyone with other autoimmune diseases, uncontrolled infections, pregnancy or lactation was excluded from the study. Clinical symptoms, serum thyroxine, TRAb, thyroid ultrasound and orbital computed tomography were used for diagnosis. Using Ficoll-Paque density gradient centrifugation, PBMCs were isolated from approximately 11 ml of fresh peripheral blood. Total RNA was extracted with Trizol reagent and quality-checked on an Agilent 2100 Bioanalyzer. This clonotype appeared many times. Its target antigen remains unknown. Within one base of it there is no much larger clone, and no base qualities were kept.

The sequence derives from a woman aged 18 to 35 with Graves' ophthalmopathy. Donor details come from another sample of the same person, matched by shared clones. Sequences were obtained from peripheral blood. The chain joins TRBV28 to TRBJ1-3; the D gene cannot be resolved reliably. The encoded CDR3 is CASSPLGRPTNTIYF. The bases read TGTGCCAGCAGTCCCTTAGGACGTCCTACAAACACCATATATTTT.